A single sample gave rise to the 29 T cell receptor beta chains below, sequenced in a study of a mutant IDH1 vaccine in newly diagnosed glioma. The sample's time point: week 5, during vaccination. Vaccine doses each comprised 300 ug of mutant IDH1 20-mer peptide, with topical imiquimod. These receptors' antigens are unknown. Generated by immunoSEQ multiplex PCR, the TCRdb table keeps only in-frame clones and is missing some. The sample lists just under 80,000 clones, roughly 90% seen once, with approximately 0.58% in the top ten. The sequenced sample was PBMCs, obtained from a glioma patient whose treatment included an IDH1 peptide vaccine. These receptors came from a woman aged 45-65 years with glioma.

CDR3 bases: TGCAGCGTTCAGCTAGCGGGAGGCGGGGAGCTGTTTTTT. It codes for CSVQLAGGGELFF. V gene TRBV29-1 combines with J gene TRBJ2-2; the match to TRBD2 covers 11 bases. This CDR3 region has 13 residues. V trimming: 5 bases; J trimming: 7 bases; junction bases outside the gene matches: 3. Germline values: CDR1 SQVTM, CDR2 ANQGSEA.

This sequence joins TRBV5-1 and TRBJ1-2, with a weak D call TRBD1 (5 bases). This CDR3 spans 14 amino acids. Trimming shortened V by 1 base and J by 6 bases, and 13 bases separated the two germline ends. Germline-derived CDR1 and CDR2 are SGHRS and YFSETQ. The CDR3 loop is CASSLLQGRDGYTF. In DNA, the CDR3 is TGCGCCAGCAGCTTGTTGCAGGGCAGGGATGGCTACACCTTC.

The rearrangement joins TRBV9 to TRBJ1-6; TRBD1 matches at 11 bases. This CDR3 has 17 amino acids. CDR1 and CDR2 from the germline V gene are SGDLS and YYNGEE. Trimming cost V 3 bases and J 6 bases; bases outside gene matches: 8. The CDR3 bases are TGTGCCAGCAGCGGCGGACAGGGGGCCCGATTTAATTCACCCCTCCACTTT. This translates into CASSGGQGARFNSPLHF.

A remark on this clone: Compared with germline, one end of the junction differs, possibly owing to a read error. The sample has other DNA sequences that encode this CDR3 too. The rearrangement joins TRBV2 to TRBJ1-1, with D tentatively TRBD1 (5 bases). The CDR3 runs to 13 residues. Germline V gene lookup returns CDR1 SNHLY and CDR2 FYNNEI. The CDR3 DNA is TGTGCGAGCAAGACAGATATGAACACTGAAGCTTTCTTT. As protein: CASKTDMNTEAFF.

The chain couples TRBV5-1 to TRBJ2-1; perhaps TRBD2 as D (5 bases). CDR3 size: 12 residues. Trimming removed 4 bases at V and 10 bases at J, with 12 bases between. Germline CDR1 reads SGHRS; CDR2 reads YFSETQ. The CDR3 sequence: CASSQEEREQFF. DNA of the CDR3: TGCGCCAGCAGCCAGGAAGAGCGGGAGCAGTTCTTC.

The chain links TRBV5-4 to TRBJ1-2; the D gene is possibly TRBD1 (6 bases). V gave up 4 bases and J gave up 6 bases, with 25 bases separating them. Germline CDR1 and CDR2: SGHNT and YYREEE (reference sequence). The length of the CDR3 is 17 residues. CDR3 sequence reads: CASSEDPTGLIGDGYTF. For the CDR3, the DNA is TGTGCCAGCAGCGAGGATCCGACAGGTCTGATTGGAGATGGCTACACCTTC.

This clone was seen a single time. The CDR3 coding sequence is TGTGCCAGCAGCTTAGGTCTGGCGGGAGGGCCCGGGGAGACCCAGTACTTC. Protein: CASSLGLAGGPGETQYF. The V gene is TRBV11-3, the J gene TRBJ2-5, with 9 nucleotides matching TRBD2. This CDR3 spans 17 amino acids. The junction had 11 bases not matched to a gene; V was cut back by 1 base and J by 5 bases. In germline, CDR1 is SGHNT, CDR2 YENEEA.

The CDR3 bases are TGTGCCAGCAGTTTTGAGGGGCAAGAGACCCAGTACTTC. This sequence encodes CASSFEGQETQYF. V is TRBV28 and J is TRBJ2-5; D assignment may be TRBD1 or TRBD2 (5 bases each). CDR1 MDHEN and CDR2 SYDVKM come from the germline V gene. Trimming stripped 3 bases from V and 2 bases from J, with 7 bases between. The CDR3 has 13 amino acids.

The rearrangement links TRBV7-8 to TRBJ2-1, with TRBD1 as a possible D gene (8 bases). The germline gives CDR1 SGHVS, CDR2 FQNEAQ. The CDR3 runs 14 residues. Trimming stripped 4 bases from V and 9 bases from J, with 16 bases between. The DNA of the CDR3 is TGTGCCAGCAGCTCATACAGGGGGAGGGGTGAGCAGTTCTTC. It yields the protein CASSSYRGRGEQFF.

The DNA for the CDR3 is TGTGCCAGGGGACTGCAAGAGACCCAGTACTTC. It translates to CARGLQETQYF. The chain couples TRBV2 to TRBJ2-5, with D perhaps matching TRBD2 (6 bases). Germline lookup yields CDR1 SNHLY and CDR2 FYNNEI. The CDR3 has 11 residues. Deletions cut 9 bases from V and 2 bases from J, with 7 bases between. Supplemented by reference TRBV2 and TRBJ2-5, the full variable domain reads EPEVTQTPSHQVTQMGQEVILRCVPISNHLYFYWYRQILGQKVEFLVSFYNNEISEKSEIFDDQFSVERPDGSNFTLKIRSTKLEDSAMYFCARGLQETQYFGPGTRLLVL.

The genes are TRBV11-1 and TRBJ2-7; TRBD2 matches 10 bases. Germline V gives CDR1 SGHAT, CDR2 FQDESV (reference sequence). This CDR3 has 15 amino acids. The J segment lost 2 bases and the V segment lost 4 bases, leaving 5 bases of the junction unmatched. This chain's CDR3 is CASSSGLASTYEQYF. For the CDR3, the DNA is TGTGCCAGCAGCTCGGGACTAGCGTCCACCTACGAGCAGTACTTC.

The chain recombines TRBV5-1 with TRBJ1-3; no reliable D call. The V end was cut by 0 bases, the J end by 0 bases, with 10 bases between. Germline-derived CDR1 and CDR2 are SGHRS and YFSETQ. There are 16 residues in the CDR3. The CDR3 coding sequence is TGCGCCAGCAGCTTGGTGGCCAGGCACTCTGGAAACACCATATATTTT. As protein: CASSLVARHSGNTIYF.

This sequence joins TRBV5-4 and TRBJ1-4; TRBD1 might be the D (6 bases). This CDR3 has 14 amino acids. Between the trimmed V and J ends, which lost 4 bases and 0 bases, there was a span of 7 bases. The germline CDR1 and CDR2 sequences are SGHNT and YYREEE (reference sequence). The CDR3, as DNA: TGTGCCAGCAGCAGGACAGCAACTAATGAAAAACTGTTTTTT. Translation gives CASSRTATNEKLFF.

J is TRBJ2-3 and V is TRBV5-1; D not certain. CDR3 size: 16 residues. The ends were cut back, 0 bases at V and 2 bases at J, with 13 bases in the middle. Germline V lookup: CDR1 SGHRS, CDR2 YFSETQ. The CDR3 loop reads CASSLVPSLSTDTQYF. The CDR3 nucleotides read TGCGCCAGCAGCTTGGTTCCTTCGCTTTCCACAGATACGCAGTATTTT.

The chain carries TRBV5-5 and TRBJ2-7; perhaps D is TRBD1 or TRBD2 (6 bases each). Germline V lookup: CDR1 SGHKS, CDR2 YYEKEE (reference sequence). V dropped 0 bases and J dropped 6 bases, with 10 bases sitting between them. This CDR3 is 13 amino acids long. DNA for the CDR3: TGTGCCAGCAGCTTGGTTCGGGGGCTCGAGCAGTACTTC. This codes for CASSLVRGLEQYF.

Here the CDR3 reads CASSLGDLLGEETQYF. CDR3 coding DNA: TGTGCCAGCAGCTTAGGGGACCTCTTAGGGGAAGAGACCCAGTACTTC. The V gene is TRBV11-2, the J gene TRBJ2-5; D may correspond to TRBD1 or TRBD2 (5 bases each). Germline V gene data show CDR1 as SGHAT and CDR2 as FQNNGV. The CDR3 length is 16 residues. Trimming removed 1 base from V and 3 bases from J, with 15 bases in between.

This clone appeared once. The chain combines TRBV6-5 with TRBJ2-3, with a tentative D call TRBD2 (5 bases). This CDR3 contains 15 residues. Germline V CDR1 and CDR2: MNHEY, SVGAGI. V lost 7 bases to trimming and J lost 5 bases, with 19 bases between them. The CDR3 nucleotides read TGTGCCAGCACTATCGGCCCCAATCGGGGAGATACGCAGTATTTT. Encoded protein: CASTIGPNRGDTQYF.

Details on this clone: A read error may account for a junction end that differs from germline. V usage is TRBV6-1 and J usage is TRBJ2-7; 8 bases match TRBD2. CDR3 length equals 14 residues. Germline CDR1 and CDR2: MNHNS and SASEGT. The CDR3 protein is CASSEAGVAREQYF. The CDR3 DNA is TGTGCCAGCAGCGAAGCGGGAGTTGCGAGAGAGCAGTACTTC.

V usage is TRBV21-1 and J usage is TRBJ2-2; the D segment call TRBD1 is taken from the table without a DNA check. TRBV21-1 is classified as a pseudogene. This CDR3 has 13 amino acids. The chain's CDR3 is CASGLHGAGELFF. Written as DNA, the CDR3 is TGTGCCAGCGGGCTCCATGGCGCCGGGGAGCTGTTTTTT.

Remarks on this clone: Germline is not matched at one junction end, which may reflect a read error. The genes are TRBV28 and TRBJ2-7; 8 nucleotides agree with TRBD2. The germline V gene has CDR1 MDHEN and CDR2 SYDVKM. This CDR3 has 15 residues. The CDR3 bases are TGTGCCAGCACTTTAGGTAACTCGGGACTAGTCGAGCAGTACTTC. This translates into CASTLGNSGLVEQYF.

The V gene is TRBV7-2, the J gene TRBJ2-2; 15 bases are a match to TRBD2. Germline loops: CDR1 SGHTA, CDR2 FQGNSA. This CDR3 comprises 17 residues. Losses at the gene ends were 6 bases for V and 8 bases for J; bases not matched to a gene: 10. Here the CDR3 reads CASRDRGLAGGSGELFF. The CDR3 bases are TGTGCCAGCAGGGACAGGGGACTAGCGGGAGGATCAGGGGAGCTGTTTTTT.

The genes are TRBV7-6 and TRBJ2-2; D unresolved. From germline, CDR1 is SGHVS and CDR2 FNYEAQ. This CDR3 region has 13 residues. Deletions cut 4 bases from V and 8 bases from J, with 11 bases between. The DNA for the CDR3 is TGTGCCAGCAGCTCGATTACCCGGGGGGAGCTGTTTTTT. The encoded protein is CASSSITRGELFF.

The V and J genes are TRBV7-6 and TRBJ1-2; 7 bases match TRBD1. J was trimmed by 5 bases and V by 5 bases; bases with no gene match: 5. This CDR3 is built from 13 residues. Germline V gene lookup returns CDR1 SGHVS and CDR2 FNYEAQ. CDR3 sequence reads: CASSLGTAYGYTF. The DNA of the CDR3 is TGTGCCAGCAGCCTCGGGACAGCTTATGGCTACACCTTC.

The chain carries TRBV11-3 and TRBJ2-7; 9 nucleotides agree with TRBD1. CDR3 size: 14 residues. CDR1 is SGHNT, CDR2 YENEEA, per germline. Trimming took 6 bases from V and 7 from J; bases not matched to a gene: 10. In DNA form, the CDR3 reads TGTGCCAGCAGTCCCGGGACAGGGAGAGTGGAGCAGTACTTC. Protein product: CASSPGTGRVEQYF.

CDR3 loop: CASSYSLSSYNEQFF. CDR3 DNA: TGTGCCAGCAGTTACAGCTTGAGCTCCTACAATGAGCAGTTCTTC. J is TRBJ2-1 and V is TRBV6-5; no clear D gene. Trimming removed 2 bases at V and 0 bases at J, with 8 bases between. The CDR3 has 15 amino acids. The germline V gene has CDR1 MNHEY and CDR2 SVGAGI.

The V and J genes are TRBV7-9 and TRBJ2-7; 9 bases line up with TRBD1. The CDR3 consists of 13 residues. The J segment lost 5 bases and the V segment lost 4 bases, leaving 3 bases of the junction unmatched. The V gene's germline CDR1 is SEHNR and CDR2 FQNEAQ (reference sequence). CDR3 in DNA: TGTGCCAGCAGCTCCCGGACAGGGGACGAGCAGTACTTC. Translating it yields CASSSRTGDEQYF.

This chain links TRBV13 with TRBJ2-7, with TRBD2 matching over 14 bases. The CDR3 length is 18 residues. With 2 bases clipped from V and 7 bases from J, the junction kept 13 bases outside the gene matches. Germline CDR1 reads PRHDT; CDR2 reads FYEKMQ (reference sequence). The CDR3 bases are TGTGCCAGCAGCTTAAGGCCCGGGACTAGCGGGAGAGAATCGGAGCAGTACTTC. It translates to CASSLRPGTSGRESEQYF.

The table lists this clone with a count of one. The chain carries TRBV5-1 and TRBJ2-2; no reliable D call. The V gene's germline CDR1 is SGHRS and CDR2 YFSETQ. CDR3 size: 13 residues. The V gene lost 1 base and the J gene lost 5 bases, with 6 bases spanning the gap. CDR3 sequence: CASSLKGTGELFF. The CDR3 DNA reads as TGCGCCAGCAGCTTGAAAGGGACCGGGGAGCTGTTTTTT.

V is TRBV27 and J is TRBJ1-2; D uncertain. V was cut by 6 bases and J by 3 bases, with 11 bases left in between. CDR3 length: 13 residues. Per germline, CDR1 MNHEY and CDR2 SMNVEV (reference sequence). The CDR3 spells CASSPGVDYGYTF. The CDR3 DNA is TGTGCCAGCAGCCCTGGGGTCGACTATGGCTACACCTTC.